One TCR beta chain is described in this entry. Its matching antigen is unknown. This sample stems from a study of a mutant IDH1 vaccine in newly diagnosed glioma. As to time point: week 11, during vaccination. Every vaccination contained 300 ug of the mutant IDH1 20-mer peptide and was paired with topical imiquimod. TCRdb's copy holds only in-frame clones and misses some; the assay was immunoSEQ multiplex PCR. The data contain around 62,000 clones, 70% to 90% of them singletons. The source was PBMCs, collected from a glioma patient whose treatment included an IDH1 peptide vaccine. This sequence originates from a man in his forties with glioma.

The CDR3 protein is CATSRDDSGWEETQYF. In DNA form, the CDR3 reads TGTGCCACCAGCAGAGACGATTCGGGTTGGGAGGAGACCCAGTACTTC. V and J are TRBV15 and TRBJ2-5, with a tentative D call TRBD2 (5 bases). CDR1 is LNHNV, CDR2 YYDKDF, per germline (reference sequence). Trimming shortened V by 0 bases and J by 5 bases, and 16 bases separated the two germline ends. This CDR3 is 16 amino acids long.